Shown below are 5 T cell receptor beta chains from a single sample sequenced in a study of post-analysis software for immune sequencing data. Overall study findings and caveats: Among roughly 5 TRBV segments more frequent in patients than controls were TRBV5-6, TRBV5-1 and TRBV20-1.

For these TCRs, the target antigens are not known. Prepared TCR beta cDNA libraries contained unique molecular identifiers. TCRdb re-analysed the PCR reads in MiXCR, keeping a single row per CDR3 protein. The repertoire holds around 500,000 distinct CDR3 sequences, with 30% to 40% as singletons. Specimen: blood. These receptors were taken from a girl aged 2-17 years with multiple sclerosis.

This sequence joins TRBV28 and TRBJ2-1, with D possibly being TRBD1 (5 bases). The V and J ends lost 5 bases and 8 bases respectively, with 22 bases between them. CDR1 is MDHEN and CDR2 is SYDVKM in the germline V gene. The CDR3 has 16 residues. The CDR3 region has the DNA TGTGCCAGCAGTGCATTTAGTCCAGGGCCCATCGATGAGCAGTTCTTC. Translated: CASSAFSPGPIDEQFF. Full variable domain (remainder filled in from reference TRBV28 and TRBJ2-1): DVKVTQSSRYLVKRTGEKVFLECVQDMDHENMFWYRQDPGLGLRLIYFSYDVKMKEKGDIPEGYSVSREKKERFSLILESASTNQTSMYLCASSAFSPGPIDEQFFGPGTRLTVL.

V usage is TRBV10-3 and J usage is TRBJ2-3, with TRBD2 matching over 12 bases. Germline loops: CDR1 ENHRY, CDR2 SYGVKD. CDR3 length: 15 residues. V gave up 5 bases and J gave up 7 bases; unmatched junction bases: 7. The chain's CDR3 is CAISKTSGGMYTQYF. CDR3 DNA sequence: TGTGCCATCAGTAAGACTAGCGGGGGCATGTATACGCAGTATTTT.

The V gene is TRBV5-1, the J gene TRBJ1-1; no reliable D call. Deletions cut 4 bases from V and 0 bases from J, with 16 bases between. This CDR3 region has 16 residues. Germline V CDR1 and CDR2: SGHRS, YFSETQ. CDR3 protein: CASSPERSDMNTEAFF. The DNA for the CDR3 is TGCGCCAGCAGCCCAGAGAGGTCCGACATGAACACTGAAGCTTTCTTT. Complete variable domain (other parts from reference TRBV5-1 and TRBJ1-1): KAGVTQTPRYLIKTRGQQVTLSCSPISGHRSVSWYQQTPGQGLQFLFEYFSETQRNKGNFPGRFSGRQFSNSRSEMNVSTLELGDSALYLCASSPERSDMNTEAFFGQGTRLTVV.

The sample holds a few counts of this clonotype. V gene TRBV19 combines with J gene TRBJ1-2; D may be TRBD1 (5 bases). The V end was cut by 7 bases, the J end by 3 bases, with 18 bases between. Germline assignment: CDR1 LNHDA and CDR2 SQIVND (reference sequence). The CDR3 covers 15 residues. The CDR3 sequence is CASNLGTAWDYGYTF. In DNA form, the CDR3 reads TGTGCCAGTAACCTAGGGACGGCGTGGGACTATGGCTACACCTTC.

The chain recombines TRBV29-1 with TRBJ1-1, with D possibly TRBD1 on 5 matching bases. V was pared by 2 bases and J by 1 base, with 5 bases between. Germline loops: CDR1 SQVTM, CDR2 ANQGSEA. The CDR3 sequence is 12 residues long. The CDR3 coding sequence is TGCAGCGTTGAAAGGGGGAACACTGAAGCTTTCTTT. This gives the protein CSVERGNTEAFF.